This T cell receptor beta chain was retrieved from a study of shared clonotypes between healthy human individuals. About the research overall: Per donor, CD8 memory used one plate, CD8 naive used two, CD4 memory used three and CD4 naive used three. Study-wide results and limits: Only a few donors were included, so the genetic and exposure-history diversity represented was limited. How much donors shared clonotypes was expected to be affected by sequencing depth.

V shed 2 bases and J 6 bases; nucleotides not matched to a gene: 6. Germline CDR1 is MNHNY and CDR2 is SVGAGI (reference sequence). There are 14 residues in the CDR3. Some 32,000 T cell genomes, or roughly 200 ng DNA, went into the sorted-subset replicate PCRs. Clones were read by immunoSEQ multiplex PCR, and TCRdb kept only the in-frame ones, dropping some. The sample lists 600,000 to 750,000 clones, about two thirds occurring once. This clone was detected a few times. Its matching antigen is unknown. This sequence originates from a woman aged 25 to 45 in good health. Sequenced: memory CD4+ T cells sorted from blood. Subset indicated: CD45RA-negative fraction. The chain carries TRBV6-6 and TRBJ1-2, with 7 bases that match TRBD1. The CDR3, as DNA: TGTGCCAGCAGTTACGACCAGGGGGGAGATGGCTACACCTTC. Its protein is CASSYDQGGDGYTF.